These T cell receptor beta chains were read from a single sample in a study of Graves' ophthalmopathy and Graves' hyperthyroidism. MiXCR was run by TCRdb on the multiplex PCR reads, yielding one entry per CDR3 protein. The sample holds about 480,000 distinct CDR3 sequences; roughly 14% are singletons and the top ten take 9.8%. The sequenced material came from blood. Receptors originate from a woman in her twenties or thirties with Graves' ophthalmopathy. Each CDR3 is given with its conserved first and last residue. A D gene is named only where the DNA matches it firmly. Clone size is not always given. Where it is, it says once, few, many or a class for expanded clones.

J,D,size,V,DNA,CDR3
TRBJ1-2,.,many,TRBV7-2,TGTGCCAGCAGCCCATACAGGGCTGGCTACACCTTC,CASSPYRAGYTF
TRBJ2-5,.,many,TRBV6-6,TGTGCCAGCAGTCGACGTTTTTGGGGAGAGACCCAGTACTTC,CASSRRFWGETQYF
TRBJ1-1,.,many,TRBV28,TGTGCCAGCAGTCTAATCACAGAGGGAGCTTTCTTT,CASSLITEGAFF
TRBJ1-6,.,.,TRBV10-3,TGTGCCACCAACCTGGGGGCCTTTAATTCACCCCTCCACTTT,CATNLGAFNSPLHF
TRBJ1-2,.,many,TRBV12-3/TRBV12-4,TGTGCCAGCAGCCCCTTTGAACGACTCGGCTACACCTTC,CASSPFERLGYTF
TRBJ2-4,.,many,TRBV28,TGTGCCAGCAGTCTAAGGTGGGACGAAACCAAAAACATTCAGTACTTC,CASSLRWDETKNIQYF
TRBJ2-7,TRBD1,many,TRBV10-3,TGTGCCATCAGTGGCGGCGGGACAGGGGGGTACGAGCAGTACTTC,CAISGGGTGGYEQYF
TRBJ2-4,.,many,TRBV20-1,TGCAGTGCTACCCACGGACCAGCCATTCAGTACTTC,CSATHGPAIQYF
TRBJ1-2,TRBD1,.,TRBV6-1,TGTGCCAGCAGTACGGACAGGGGGCAGGGGTACTATGGCTACACCTTC,CASSTDRGQGYYGYTF
TRBJ2-7,TRBD2,many,TRBV20-1,TGCAGTGCTCCTCCTAGCGGCTCCTACGAGCAGTACTTC,CSAPPSGSYEQYF
TRBJ2-2,.,many,TRBV6-5,TGTGCCAGCTGTTTCATATACACCGGGGAGCTGTTTTTT,CASCFIYTGELFF
TRBJ2-7,.,many,TRBV28,TGTGCCAGCAGTTTCAACGGACCCTACGAGCAGTACTTC,CASSFNGPYEQYF
TRBJ1-1,.,many,TRBV12-3/TRBV12-4,TGTGCCAGCAGTTATCAGGGTAGCACTGAAGCTTTCTTT,CASSYQGSTEAFF
TRBJ2-1,TRBD1,few,TRBV7-8,TGTGCCAGCAGCTTAAACCCGGACAGGGCGGGCTACAATGAGCAGTTCTTC,CASSLNPDRAGYNEQFF
TRBJ1-2,TRBD1,many,TRBV12-5,TGTGCTAGTGGTTTTCTCCTCCCCGGGACAGCAAATGGCTACACCTTC,CASGFLLPGTANGYTF
TRBJ1-6,.,many,TRBV2,TGTGCCAGCAGTCGGGGGGATCCTCTCCACTTT,CASSRGDPLHF
TRBJ2-2,.,many,TRBV6-1,TGTGCCAGCAGTGTGCGGGAAAAAATAAACACCGGGGAGCTGTTTTTT,CASSVREKINTGELFF
TRBJ2-5,TRBD2,few,TRBV11-1,TGTGCCAGCAGCCGAGGACTAGCGGCTTTTCAAGAGACCCAGTACTTC,CASSRGLAAFQETQYF
TRBJ1-1,.,many,TRBV30,TGTGCCTGGAGTGTACGGACCGAGACCAACACTGAAGCTTTCTTT,CAWSVRTETNTEAFF
TRBJ2-7,.,many,TRBV20-1,TGCAGTGCTGCGGACTGGGAAAGGGGGGGGCAGTACTTC,CSAADWERGGQYF
TRBJ2-7,.,few,TRBV4-1,TGCGCCAGCAGCCAAGTGTTTCGGTGGGAGCAGTACTTC,CASSQVFRWEQYF
TRBJ2-5,TRBD1,many,TRBV27,TGTGCCAGCAGTTCCTCCGGGACAGGGTGGGAGACCCAGTACTTC,CASSSSGTGWETQYF
TRBJ1-6,TRBD1,many,TRBV11-3,TGTGCCAGCAGCCCGGGGACAGCACAACGTAATTCACCCCTCCACTTT,CASSPGTAQRNSPLHF
TRBJ2-7,.,many,TRBV12-3/TRBV12-4,TGTGCCAGCAGCCCCACGACCTGGCGGGAGCAGTACTTC,CASSPTTWREQYF